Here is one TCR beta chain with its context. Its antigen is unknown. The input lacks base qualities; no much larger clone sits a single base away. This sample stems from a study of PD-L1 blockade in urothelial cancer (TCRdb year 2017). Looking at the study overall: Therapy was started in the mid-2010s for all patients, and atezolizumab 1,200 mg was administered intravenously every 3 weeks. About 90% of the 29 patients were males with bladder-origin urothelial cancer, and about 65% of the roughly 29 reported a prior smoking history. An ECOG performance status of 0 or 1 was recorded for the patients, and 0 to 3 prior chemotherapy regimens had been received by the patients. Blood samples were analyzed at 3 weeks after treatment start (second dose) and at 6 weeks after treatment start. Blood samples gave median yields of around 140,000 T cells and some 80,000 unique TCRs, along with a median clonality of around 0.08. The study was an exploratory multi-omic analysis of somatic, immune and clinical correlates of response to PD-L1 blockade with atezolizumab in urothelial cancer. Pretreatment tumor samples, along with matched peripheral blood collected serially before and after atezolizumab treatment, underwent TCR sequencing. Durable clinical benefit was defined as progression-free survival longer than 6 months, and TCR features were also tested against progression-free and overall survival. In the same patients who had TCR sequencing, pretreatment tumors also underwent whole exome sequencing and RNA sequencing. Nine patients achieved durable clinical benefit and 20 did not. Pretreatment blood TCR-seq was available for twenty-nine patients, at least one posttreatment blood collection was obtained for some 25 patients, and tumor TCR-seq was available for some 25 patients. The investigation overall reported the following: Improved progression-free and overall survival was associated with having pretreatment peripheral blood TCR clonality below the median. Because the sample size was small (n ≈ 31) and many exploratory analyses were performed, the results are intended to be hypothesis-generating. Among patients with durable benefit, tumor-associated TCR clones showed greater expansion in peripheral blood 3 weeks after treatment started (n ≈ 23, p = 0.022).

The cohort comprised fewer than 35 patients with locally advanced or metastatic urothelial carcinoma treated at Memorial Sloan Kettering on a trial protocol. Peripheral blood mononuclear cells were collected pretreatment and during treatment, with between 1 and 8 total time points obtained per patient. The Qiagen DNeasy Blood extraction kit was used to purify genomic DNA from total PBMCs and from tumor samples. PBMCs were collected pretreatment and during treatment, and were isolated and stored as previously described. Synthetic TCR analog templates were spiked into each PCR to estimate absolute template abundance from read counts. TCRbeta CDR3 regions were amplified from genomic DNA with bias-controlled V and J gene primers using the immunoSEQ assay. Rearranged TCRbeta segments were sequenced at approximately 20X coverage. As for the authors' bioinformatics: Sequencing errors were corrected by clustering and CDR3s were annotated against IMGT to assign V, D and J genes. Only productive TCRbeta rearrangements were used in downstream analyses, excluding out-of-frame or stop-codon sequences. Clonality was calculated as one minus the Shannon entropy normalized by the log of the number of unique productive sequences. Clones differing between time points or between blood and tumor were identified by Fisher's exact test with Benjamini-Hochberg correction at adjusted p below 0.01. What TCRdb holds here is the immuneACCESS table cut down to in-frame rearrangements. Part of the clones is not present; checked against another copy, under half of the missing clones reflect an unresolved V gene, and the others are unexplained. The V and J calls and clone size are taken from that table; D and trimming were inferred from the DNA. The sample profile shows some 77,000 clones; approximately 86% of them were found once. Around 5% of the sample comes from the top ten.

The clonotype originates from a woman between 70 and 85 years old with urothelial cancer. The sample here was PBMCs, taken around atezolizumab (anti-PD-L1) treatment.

The CDR3 protein is CSVERTGSSYEQYF. The sequence in DNA is TGCAGCGTTGAGCGGACAGGGAGCTCCTACGAGCAGTACTTC. The rearranged chain carries TRBV29-1 and TRBJ2-7; TRBD1 agrees with 8 junctional bases. Its CDR3 holds 14 amino acids, cysteine through phenylalanine. Here the CDR3 DNA is all that survives: 42 bases in frame from base 1. After removal of 3 bases from V and 0 bases from J, the junction retains 4 bases not matched to a gene. CDR1 and CDR2 were assigned from the germline V gene as SQVTM and ANQGSEA.